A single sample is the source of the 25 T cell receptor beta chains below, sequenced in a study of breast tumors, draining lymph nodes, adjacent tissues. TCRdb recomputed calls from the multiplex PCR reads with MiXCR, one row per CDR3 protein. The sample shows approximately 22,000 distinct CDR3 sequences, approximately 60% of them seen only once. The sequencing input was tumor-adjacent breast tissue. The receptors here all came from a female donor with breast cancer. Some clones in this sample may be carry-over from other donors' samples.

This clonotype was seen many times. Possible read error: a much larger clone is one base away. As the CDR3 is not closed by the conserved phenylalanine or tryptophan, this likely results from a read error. The CDR3 spells CASSTLDGYGYTS. The CDR3 nucleotides read TGTGCCAGCAGCACCCTAGACGGCTATGGCTACACCTCC. The V and J genes are TRBV9 and TRBJ1-2; D gene unclear. The CDR3 sequence is 13 residues long. V gave up 4 bases and J gave up 4 bases, with 11 bases separating them. Germline values: CDR1 SGDLS, CDR2 YYNGEE.

The CDR3: CASSAGTGGGGNTIYF. CDR3 DNA sequence: TGTGCCAGCAGCGCCGGGACAGGGGGAGGCGGAAACACCATATATTTT. This chain connects TRBV11-3 to TRBJ1-3, with 11 bases fitting TRBD1. The germline CDR1 and CDR2 sequences are SGHNT and YENEEA. Trimming cost V 5 bases and J 4 bases; bases outside gene matches: 7. The CDR3 length is 16 residues. Combining the CDR3 with reference TRBV11-3 and TRBJ1-3 gives the whole variable domain EAGVVQSPRYKIIEKKQPVAFWCNPISGHNTLYWYLQNLGQGPELLIRYENEEAVDDSQLPKDRFSAERLKGVDSTLKIQPAELGDSAVYLCASSAGTGGGGNTIYFGEGSWLTVV.

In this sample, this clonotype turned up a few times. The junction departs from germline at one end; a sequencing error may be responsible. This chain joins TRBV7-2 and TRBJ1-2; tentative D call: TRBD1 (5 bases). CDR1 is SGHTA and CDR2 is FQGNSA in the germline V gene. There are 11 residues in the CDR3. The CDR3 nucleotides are TGTGCCAGCAGCTTAGATTGGGGCACAGCCTTC. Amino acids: CASSLDWGTAF.

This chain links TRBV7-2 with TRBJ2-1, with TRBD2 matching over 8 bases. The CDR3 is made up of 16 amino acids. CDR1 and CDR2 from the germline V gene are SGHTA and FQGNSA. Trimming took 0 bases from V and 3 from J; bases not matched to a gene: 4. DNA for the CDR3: TGTGCCAGCAGCTTAGCGTCGGGACTAGGCTACAATGAGCAGTTCTTC. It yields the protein CASSLASGLGYNEQFF.

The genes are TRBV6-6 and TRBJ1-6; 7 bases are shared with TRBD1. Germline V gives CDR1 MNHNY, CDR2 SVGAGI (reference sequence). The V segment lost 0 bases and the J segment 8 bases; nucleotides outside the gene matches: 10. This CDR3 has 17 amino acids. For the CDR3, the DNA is TGTGCCAGCAGTTACTCAGGAGCAGGGGGGACTCATTCACCCCTCCACTTT. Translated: CASSYSGAGGTHSPLHF.

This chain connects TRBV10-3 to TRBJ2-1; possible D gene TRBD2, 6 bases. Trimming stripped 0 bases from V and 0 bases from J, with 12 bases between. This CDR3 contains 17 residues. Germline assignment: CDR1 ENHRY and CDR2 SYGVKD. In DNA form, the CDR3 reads TGTGCCATCAGTGAGTCTTCACTAGCCCTCTCCTACAATGAGCAGTTCTTC. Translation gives CAISESSLALSYNEQFF.

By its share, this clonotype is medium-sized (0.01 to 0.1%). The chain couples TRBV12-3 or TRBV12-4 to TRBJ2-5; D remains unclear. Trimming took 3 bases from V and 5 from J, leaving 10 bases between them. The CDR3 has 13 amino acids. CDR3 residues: CASSLRGRETQYF. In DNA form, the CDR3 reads TGTGCCAGCAGTTTGAGAGGTCGGGAGACCCAGTACTTC.

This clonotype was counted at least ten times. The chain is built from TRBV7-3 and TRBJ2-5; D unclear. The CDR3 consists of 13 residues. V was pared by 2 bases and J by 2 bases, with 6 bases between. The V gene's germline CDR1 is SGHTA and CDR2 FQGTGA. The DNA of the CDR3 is TGTGCCAGCAGCTTATACCTACAAGAGACCCAGTACTTC. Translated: CASSLYLQETQYF.

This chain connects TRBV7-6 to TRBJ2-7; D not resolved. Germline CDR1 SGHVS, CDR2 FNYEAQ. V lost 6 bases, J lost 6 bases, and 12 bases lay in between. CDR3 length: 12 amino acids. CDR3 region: CASSPSQSEQYF. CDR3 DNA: TGTGCCAGCAGTCCATCCCAGTCCGAGCAGTACTTC.

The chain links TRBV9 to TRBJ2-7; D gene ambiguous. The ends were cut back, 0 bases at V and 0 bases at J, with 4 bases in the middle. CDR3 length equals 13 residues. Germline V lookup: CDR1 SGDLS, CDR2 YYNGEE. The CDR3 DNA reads TGTGCCAGCAGCGTAGATCTCTCCTACGAGCAGTACTTC. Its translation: CASSVDLSYEQYF.

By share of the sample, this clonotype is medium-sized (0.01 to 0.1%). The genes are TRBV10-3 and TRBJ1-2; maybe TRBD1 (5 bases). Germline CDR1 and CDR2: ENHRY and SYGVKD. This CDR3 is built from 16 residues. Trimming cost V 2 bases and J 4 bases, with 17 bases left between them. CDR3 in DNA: TGTGCCATCAGTGAGGGTGACAGTTGGTTGGGCTATGGCTACACCTTC. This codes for CAISEGDSWLGYGYTF.

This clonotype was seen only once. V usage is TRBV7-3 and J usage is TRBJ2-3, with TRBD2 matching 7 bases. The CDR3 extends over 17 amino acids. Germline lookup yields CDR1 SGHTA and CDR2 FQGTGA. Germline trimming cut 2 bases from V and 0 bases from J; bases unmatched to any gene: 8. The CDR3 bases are TGTGCCAGCAGCTTAGTGGCCAGCGGGGCTAGCACAGATACGCAGTATTTT. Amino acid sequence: CASSLVASGASTDTQYF.

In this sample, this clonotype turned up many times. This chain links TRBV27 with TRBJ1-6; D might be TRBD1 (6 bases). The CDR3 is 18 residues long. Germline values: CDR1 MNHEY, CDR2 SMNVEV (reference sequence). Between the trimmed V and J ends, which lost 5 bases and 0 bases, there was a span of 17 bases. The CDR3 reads CASSPDRDIGSYNSPLHF. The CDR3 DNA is TGTGCCAGCAGTCCCGACCGGGACATAGGCTCCTATAATTCACCCCTCCACTTT.

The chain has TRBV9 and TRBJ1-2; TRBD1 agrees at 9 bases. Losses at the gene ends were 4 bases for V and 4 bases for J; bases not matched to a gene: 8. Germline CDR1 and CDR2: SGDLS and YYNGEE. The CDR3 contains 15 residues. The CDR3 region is CASSSTGGSGYGYTF. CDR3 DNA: TGTGCCAGCAGCTCCACAGGGGGCTCGGGCTATGGCTACACCTTC.

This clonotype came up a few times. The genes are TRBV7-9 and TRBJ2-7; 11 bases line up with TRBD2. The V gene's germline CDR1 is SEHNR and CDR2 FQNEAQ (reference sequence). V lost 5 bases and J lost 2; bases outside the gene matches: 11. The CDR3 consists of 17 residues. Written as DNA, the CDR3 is TGTGCCAGCAGCACGCTAGGACCGACTAGCGGGGCCTACGAGCAGTACTTC. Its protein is CASSTLGPTSGAYEQYF.

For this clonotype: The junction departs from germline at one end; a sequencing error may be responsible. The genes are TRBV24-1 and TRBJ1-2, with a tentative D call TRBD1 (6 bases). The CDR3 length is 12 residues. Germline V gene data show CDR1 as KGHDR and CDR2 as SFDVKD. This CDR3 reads CATSDSPTGLVF. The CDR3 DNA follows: TGTGCCACCAGTGATAGCCCCACAGGGCTAGTCTTC.

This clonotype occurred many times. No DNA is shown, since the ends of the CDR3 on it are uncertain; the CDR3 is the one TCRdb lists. CDR3 residues: CASSFGQGTRREYF. This chain joins TRBV11-2 and TRBJ2-3; no DNA check was done on the table's D call, TRBD1. Germline V gene data show CDR1 as SGHAT and CDR2 as FQNNGV. Both ends counted, the CDR3 spans 14 residues.

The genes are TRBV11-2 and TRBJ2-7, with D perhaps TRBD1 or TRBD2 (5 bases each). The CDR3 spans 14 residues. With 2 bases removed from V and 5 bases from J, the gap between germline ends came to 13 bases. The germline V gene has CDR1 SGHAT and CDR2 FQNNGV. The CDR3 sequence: CASSLTRGLHEQYF. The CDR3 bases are TGTGCCAGCAGCTTAACTAGGGGATTACACGAGCAGTACTTC.

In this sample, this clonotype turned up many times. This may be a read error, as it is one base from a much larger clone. The CDR3 spells CAPARFSGGAGELFF. DNA of the CDR3: TGTGCCCCAGCGCGATTTAGCGGGGGGGCCGGGGAGCTGTTTTTT. The chain recombines TRBV6-1 with TRBJ2-2, with 11 bases lining up with TRBD2. V trimming: 11 bases; J trimming: 6 bases; junction bases outside the gene matches: 11. Germline CDR1 is MNHNS and CDR2 is SASEGT. The CDR3 consists of 15 residues.

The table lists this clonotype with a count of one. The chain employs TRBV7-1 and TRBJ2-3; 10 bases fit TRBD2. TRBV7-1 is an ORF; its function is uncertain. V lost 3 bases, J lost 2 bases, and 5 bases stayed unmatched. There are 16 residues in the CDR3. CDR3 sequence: CASSSGLASDTDTQYF. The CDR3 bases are TGTGCCAGCAGCTCGGGACTAGCGAGTGACACAGATACGCAGTATTTT.

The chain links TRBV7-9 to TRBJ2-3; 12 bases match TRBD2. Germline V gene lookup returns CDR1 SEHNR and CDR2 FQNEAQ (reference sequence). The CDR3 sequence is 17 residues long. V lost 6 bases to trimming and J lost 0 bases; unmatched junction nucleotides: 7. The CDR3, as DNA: TGTGCCAGCAGTGCGGGGCTAGCGGGAGGGAGCACAGATACGCAGTATTTT. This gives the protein CASSAGLAGGSTDTQYF.

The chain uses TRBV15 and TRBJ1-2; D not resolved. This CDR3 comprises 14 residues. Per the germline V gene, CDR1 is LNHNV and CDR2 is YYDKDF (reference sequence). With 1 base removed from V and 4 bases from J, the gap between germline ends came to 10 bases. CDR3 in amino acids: CATSRGSGLYGYTF. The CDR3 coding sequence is TGTGCCACCAGCAGAGGTTCAGGCCTCTATGGCTACACCTTC. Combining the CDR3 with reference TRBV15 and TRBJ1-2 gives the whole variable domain DAMVIQNPRYQVTQFGKPVTLSCSQTLNHNVMYWYQQKSSQAPKLLFHYYDKDFNNEADTPDNFQSRRPNTSFCFLDIRSPGLGDTAMYLCATSRGSGLYGYTFGSGTRLTVV.

CDR3 coding DNA: TGCGCCAGCAGCCCGGACAGGGGCAATCAGCCCCAGCATTTT. Amino acid sequence: CASSPDRGNQPQHF. The chain links TRBV4-1 to TRBJ1-5; the match to TRBD1 covers 8 bases. The CDR3 runs to 14 residues. Trimming at V came to 4 bases and at J to 2 bases, leaving 1 base not matched to a gene. Per germline, CDR1 MGHRA and CDR2 YSYEKL.

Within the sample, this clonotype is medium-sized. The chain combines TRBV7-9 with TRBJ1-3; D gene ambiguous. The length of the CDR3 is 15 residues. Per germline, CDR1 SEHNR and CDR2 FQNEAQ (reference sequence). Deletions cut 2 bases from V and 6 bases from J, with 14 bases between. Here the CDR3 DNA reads TGTGCCAGCAGCTTACACGAGAAAACCGAAAACACCATATATTTT. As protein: CASSLHEKTENTIYF.

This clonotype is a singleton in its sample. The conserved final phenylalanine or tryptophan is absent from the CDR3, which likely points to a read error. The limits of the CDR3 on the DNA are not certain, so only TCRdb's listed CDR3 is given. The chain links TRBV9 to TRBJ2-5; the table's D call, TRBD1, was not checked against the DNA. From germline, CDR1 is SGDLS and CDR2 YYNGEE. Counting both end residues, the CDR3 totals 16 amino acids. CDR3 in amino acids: CASSSTGGAGGYTFGS.